This entry concerns a single T cell receptor (beta chain). The study enrolled healthy HIV-negative adults without recent acute infections or vaccinations as donors. Produced via immunoSEQ multiplex PCR; TCRdb's table is partial and in-frame only. The table records approximately 2,000,000 clones, roughly 92% of them present only once. V lost 3 bases and J lost 2; bases outside the gene matches: 2. The CDR3 loop spans 17 amino acids. From germline, CDR1 is MNHNS and CDR2 SASEGT. The data derive from a study of shared clonotypes between healthy human individuals. This receptor was obtained from a man in his late teens or twenties in good health. Some clones in this sample may be carry-over from other donors' samples. Material: naive CD4+ T cells from PBMCs. Regarding subset: CD45RA+ positively selected. The chain combines TRBV6-1 with TRBJ2-2; 14 bases are shared with TRBD2. CDR3 sequence: CASSDGLAGGNTGELFF. CDR3 in DNA: TGTGCCAGCAGTGACGGACTAGCGGGAGGTAACACCGGGGAGCTGTTTTTT.